This T cell receptor beta chain was sequenced during a study of blood T cell repertoires in COVID-19. Looking at the study overall: Samples came from the United States, Italy and Spain, spanning acute and convalescent COVID-19. The cDNA or gDNA used as material had been derived from T cells, B-cell-depleted T cells, or PBMCs.

As originally analysed: Amplification from reference gene primers served as the basis for estimated nucleated cell counts. Using immunoSEQ multiplex PCR, the repertoire was profiled, and TCRdb retains in-frame clones only, with some absent. From that table come the V and J calls and clone size; the DNA was used to work out D and trimming. This repertoire shows roughly 120,000 clones, more than 70% found once; its top ten account for more than 1.5%. J was trimmed by 5 bases and V by 8 bases; bases with no gene match: 6. The germline V gene encodes CDR1 LNHDA and CDR2 SQIVND (reference sequence). The CDR3 consists of 13 residues.

This receptor was obtained from a man between 65 and 79 years old with acute or convalescent COVID-19. The rearrangement uses TRBV19 and TRBJ1-5, with TRBD1 matching 7 bases. The sample comprised peripheral blood. In nucleotides, the CDR3 is TGTGCCAGTTCGCAGGGGGAGGATCAGCCCCAGCATTTT. Translating gives CASSQGEDQPQHF.